This TCR beta chain was recorded in a study of early T cells in non-severe SARS-CoV-2 infection. Study-wide results and limits: Lookups in VDJdb leaned toward anti-spike CD8 responses and missed private and CD4 specificities.

Researchers attached unique molecular identifiers to individual cDNA molecules. TCRdb itself ran the 5' RACE reads through MiXCR, one entry per CDR3 protein. The profile shows some 54,000 distinct CDR3 sequences, 9.5% to 11% of them singletons. This CDR3 comprises 15 residues. V lost 2 bases, J lost 2 bases, and 9 bases lay in between. The germline CDR1 and CDR2 sequences are SGHTA and FQGTGA. This clonotype was found a few times. Its antigen remains unknown. The origin of this receptor is an adult who was a healthcare worker with PCR-confirmed SARS-CoV-2 infection or an uninfected control (not recorded which). The gene calls are TRBV7-3 and TRBJ1-4; no clear D gene. Sequenced: whole blood. Written as DNA, the CDR3 is TGTGCCAGCAGCTTATGGTGTTGGACTAATGAAAAACTGTTTTTT. This sequence encodes CASSLWCWTNEKLFF.